This TCR beta chain was sequenced during a study of blood T cell repertoires in COVID-19. Study-level background: Specimens from acute and convalescent COVID-19 originated in the United States, Italy and Spain.

Original methodology: Estimates of nucleated cell counts were drawn from the amplification of reference gene primers. Assay: immunoSEQ multiplex PCR; the TCRdb copy retains only in-frame clones and omits some. The V and J calls and clone size were taken over from that table, and D and trimming were inferred from the DNA. The data show around 480,000 clones, with 88% seen just once and around 12% held by the top ten. Germline V gene lookup returns CDR1 MNHEY and CDR2 SVGEGT. The CDR3 has 15 amino acids. V was shortened by 3 bases and J by 7 bases, with 16 bases between the two germline ends. The sequence came from a woman between 50 and 59 years old with COVID-19, enrolled during active disease. This sequence joins TRBV6-2 or TRBV6-3 and TRBJ2-1; a weak D match, TRBD1 (5 bases). The sample was peripheral blood. The CDR3 protein is CASSYGAPSWNEQFF. DNA for the CDR3: TGTGCCAGCAGTTATGGGGCCCCCTCCTGGAATGAGCAGTTCTTC.